These 13 T cell receptor beta chains were sequenced from one sample in a study of immune cell composition in non-small cell lung cancer. TCRdb's copy holds only in-frame clones and misses some; the assay was immunoSEQ multiplex PCR. The sample yields about 7,100 clones, almost 85% seen once. The normal lung sample lay at least 3 cm, and maximally far, from the tumour. Material for sequencing was non-adjacent lung tissue. These receptors were taken from a human donor with non-small cell lung cancer.

Worth noting for this clone: Distinct nucleotide sequences in the sample also encode this CDR3. The CDR3 DNA reads as TGTGCCTGGAGTCCGGATCAGGGCACTGAAGCTTTCTTT. Residues: CAWSPDQGTEAFF. The V gene is TRBV30, the J gene TRBJ1-1, with D perhaps matching TRBD1 (5 bases). The germline CDR1 and CDR2 sequences are GTSNPN and SVGIG (reference sequence). CDR3 length: 13 residues. Trimming pared 2 bases from V and 4 bases from J, leaving 11 bases between. Looking up the rest from reference TRBV30 and TRBJ1-1 gives the full variable domain: SQTIHQWPATLVQPVGSPLSLECTVEGTSNPNLYWYRQAAGRGLQLLFYSVGIGQISSEVPQNLSASRPQDRQFILSSKKLLLSDSGFYLCAWSPDQGTEAFFGQGTRLTVV.

The J gene is TRBJ2-7, the V gene TRBV9; TRBD2 matches 9 bases. The CDR3 covers 15 residues. V lost 1 base to trimming and J lost 2 bases; unmatched junction nucleotides: 4. CDR1 is SGDLS, CDR2 YYNGEE, per germline. The CDR3 sequence is CASSVNPSGAYEQYF. The CDR3 DNA is TGTGCCAGCAGCGTAAATCCTAGCGGGGCCTACGAGCAGTACTTC.

This chain connects TRBV7-8 to TRBJ2-3, with 7 bases identical to TRBD1. The CDR3 is 16 residues long. The V and J ends lost 7 bases and 2 bases, in that order; junction bases with no gene match: 12. Germline CDR1 and CDR2: SGHVS and FQNEAQ. CDR3 in amino acids: CASTYDRVWATDTQYF. CDR3 bases: TGTGCCAGCACCTACGACAGGGTTTGGGCCACAGATACGCAGTATTTT.

The V and J genes are TRBV7-9 and TRBJ2-2; no reliable D call. Germline CDR1 SEHNR, CDR2 FQNEAQ (reference sequence). Trimming left V 7 bases short and J 1 base short, with 4 bases between. This CDR3 is 12 amino acids long. The CDR3 DNA reads TGTGCCAGCAATCTGAACACCGGGGAGCTGTTTTTT. Translation: CASNLNTGELFF.

In this sample, this clone turned up once. The rearrangement links TRBV15 to TRBJ2-1; TRBD2 aligns across 9 bases. This CDR3 region has 15 residues. Germline CDR1 reads LNHNV; CDR2 reads YYDKDF (reference sequence). V gave up 5 bases and J gave up 7 bases; unmatched junction bases: 9. The CDR3 DNA sequence: TGTGCCACCAGCCCTCTGGGACTAGCTGGAAATGAGCAGTTCTTC. It is translated as CATSPLGLAGNEQFF.

This rearrangement joins TRBV25-1 to TRBJ1-1; no clear D. The CDR3 is 16 amino acids. In germline, CDR1 is MGHDK, CDR2 SYGVNS. Trimming took off 1 base at V and 0 bases at J, with 12 bases between the two ends. The DNA of the CDR3 is TGTGCCAGCAGTGAATCCGGGCGCGGGCTGAACACTGAAGCTTTCTTT. Its translation is CASSESGRGLNTEAFF.

The rearrangement links TRBV18 to TRBJ2-7; D uncertain. The germline V gene encodes CDR1 KGHSH and CDR2 LQKENI. Trimming took off 3 bases at V and 6 bases at J, with 15 bases between the two ends. The CDR3 is 14 residues long. The CDR3 here is CASSPLPRASEQYF. The CDR3 coding sequence is TGTGCCAGCTCACCTCTACCAAGGGCGTCCGAGCAGTACTTC. Together with reference TRBV18 and TRBJ2-7, the CDR3 gives the full variable domain: NAGVMQNPRHLVRRRGQEARLRCSPMKGHSHVYWYRQLPEEGLKFMVYLQKENIIDESGMPKERFSAEFPKEGPSILRIQQVVRGDSAAYFCASSPLPRASEQYFGPGTRLTVT.

V and J are TRBV13 and TRBJ2-5; D is perhaps TRBD2 (6 bases). This CDR3 contains 13 residues. V gave up 2 bases and J gave up 5 bases, with 9 bases separating them. CDR1 is PRHDT and CDR2 is FYEKMQ in the germline V gene (reference sequence). The CDR3 bases are TGTGCCAGCAGCTTATGGAGGGCCGAGACCCAGTACTTC. The encoded protein is CASSLWRAETQYF.

This clone appeared once. The genes are TRBV7-2 and TRBJ2-3, with D possibly TRBD2 on 5 matching bases. The CDR3 is made up of 14 amino acids. In germline, CDR1 is SGHTA, CDR2 FQGNSA. V lost 5 bases and J 5 bases, leaving 14 bases between the germline ends. CDR3 loop: CASSRLDFQDTQYF. The CDR3 DNA is TGTGCCAGCAGCCGCCTGGACTTTCAAGATACGCAGTATTTT.

V and J are TRBV27 and TRBJ1-3; D remains ambiguous. Germline V CDR1 and CDR2: MNHEY, SMNVEV (reference sequence). The CDR3 length is 14 residues. V gave up 6 bases and J gave up 3 bases, with 12 bases separating them. The CDR3 DNA sequence: TGTGCCAGCAGAAAGGGCCTCGATGGAAACACCATATATTTT. As protein: CASRKGLDGNTIYF.

The V call is TRBV11-2, the J call TRBJ1-3; D is ambiguous. CDR3 length: 13 amino acids. Trimming stripped 4 bases from V and 4 bases from J, with 8 bases between. Germline CDR1 is SGHAT and CDR2 is FQNNGV. CDR3 bases: TGTGCCAGCAGCTCCAGGCAGGGAAACACCATATATTTT. It specifies CASSSRQGNTIYF.

The chain joins TRBV5-1 to TRBJ2-1; no clear D gene. Trimming stripped 0 bases from V and 2 bases from J, with 12 bases between. From germline, CDR1 is SGHRS and CDR2 YFSETQ. The length of the CDR3 is 16 residues. CDR3 in DNA: TGCGCCAGCAGCTTGGACCTCGGAATGACCTACAATGAGCAGTTCTTC. Its protein product is CASSLDLGMTYNEQFF.

The chain uses TRBV7-6 and TRBJ2-5; 10 positions agree with TRBD2. The CDR3 extends over 17 amino acids. The V segment lost 7 bases and the J segment 5 bases; nucleotides outside the gene matches: 16. Germline loops: CDR1 SGHVS, CDR2 FNYEAQ. CDR3 DNA: TGTGCCAGCACGTTAGCCCCTAGCGGGGGCCCTTACGAGACCCAGTACTTC. The encoded protein is CASTLAPSGGPYETQYF.